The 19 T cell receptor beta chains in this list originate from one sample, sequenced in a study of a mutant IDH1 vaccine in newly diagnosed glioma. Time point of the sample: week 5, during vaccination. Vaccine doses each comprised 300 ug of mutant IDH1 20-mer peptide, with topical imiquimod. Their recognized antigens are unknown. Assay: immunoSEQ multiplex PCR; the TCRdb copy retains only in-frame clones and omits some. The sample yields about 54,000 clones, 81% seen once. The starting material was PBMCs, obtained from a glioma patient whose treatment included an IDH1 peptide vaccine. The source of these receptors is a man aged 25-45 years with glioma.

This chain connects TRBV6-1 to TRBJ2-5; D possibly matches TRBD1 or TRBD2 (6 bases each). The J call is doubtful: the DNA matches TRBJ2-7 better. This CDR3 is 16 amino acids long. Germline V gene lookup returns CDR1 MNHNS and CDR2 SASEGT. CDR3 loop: CASSEEVGGRSYEQYF. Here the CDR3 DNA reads TGTGCCAGCAGTGAAGAGGTGGGGGGCCGTTCCTACGAGCAGTACTTC.

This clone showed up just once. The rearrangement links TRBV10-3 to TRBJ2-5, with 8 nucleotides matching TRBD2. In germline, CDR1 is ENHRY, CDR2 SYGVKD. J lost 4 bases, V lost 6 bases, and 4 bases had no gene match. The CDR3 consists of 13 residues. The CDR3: CAISRGGGETQYF. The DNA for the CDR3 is TGTGCCATCAGCCGGGGGGGCGGAGAGACCCAGTACTTC.

The CDR3 here is CASSDGSTNQPQHF. In DNA form, the CDR3 reads TGCGCCAGCAGTGACGGCAGTACCAATCAGCCCCAGCATTTT. The chain carries TRBV10-2 and TRBJ1-5; D remains unclear. Germline CDR1 is WSHSY and CDR2 is SAAADI. V was shortened by 3 bases and J by 3 bases, with 9 bases between the two germline ends. The CDR3 is made up of 14 amino acids.

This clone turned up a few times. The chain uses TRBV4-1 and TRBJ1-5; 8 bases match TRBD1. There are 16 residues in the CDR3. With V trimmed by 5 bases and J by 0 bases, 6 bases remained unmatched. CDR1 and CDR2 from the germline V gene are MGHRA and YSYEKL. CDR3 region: CASSGRTGNSNQPQHF. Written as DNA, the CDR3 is TGCGCCAGCAGCGGCCGGACAGGGAATAGCAATCAGCCCCAGCATTTT.

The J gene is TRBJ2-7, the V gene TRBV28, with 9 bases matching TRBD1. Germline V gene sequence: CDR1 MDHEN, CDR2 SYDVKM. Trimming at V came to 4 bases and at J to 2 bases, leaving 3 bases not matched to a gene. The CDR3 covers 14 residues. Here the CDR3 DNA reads TGTGCCAGCAGTTCCCGGGACAGGGCCTACGAGCAGTACTTC. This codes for CASSSRDRAYEQYF.

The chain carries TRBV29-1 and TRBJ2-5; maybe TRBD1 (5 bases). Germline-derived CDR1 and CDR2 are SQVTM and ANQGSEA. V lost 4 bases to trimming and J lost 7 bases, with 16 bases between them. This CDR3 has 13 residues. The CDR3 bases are TGCAGCGTTGTTCTTACAGGTTTAAGGACCCAGTACTTC. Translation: CSVVLTGLRTQYF.

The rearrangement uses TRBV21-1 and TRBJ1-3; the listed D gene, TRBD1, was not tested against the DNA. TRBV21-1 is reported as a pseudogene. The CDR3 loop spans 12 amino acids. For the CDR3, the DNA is TGTGCCAGCAACGGACAAAAAAACACCATATATTTT. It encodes CASNGQKNTIYF.

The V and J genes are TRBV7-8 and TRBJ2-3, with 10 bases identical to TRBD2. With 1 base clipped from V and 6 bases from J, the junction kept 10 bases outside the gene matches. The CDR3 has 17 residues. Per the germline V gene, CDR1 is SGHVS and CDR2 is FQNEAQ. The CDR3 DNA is TGTGCCAGCAGCTTAGATGATCGAGCGGGGGGGCTGGATACGCAGTATTTT. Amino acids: CASSLDDRAGGLDTQYF.

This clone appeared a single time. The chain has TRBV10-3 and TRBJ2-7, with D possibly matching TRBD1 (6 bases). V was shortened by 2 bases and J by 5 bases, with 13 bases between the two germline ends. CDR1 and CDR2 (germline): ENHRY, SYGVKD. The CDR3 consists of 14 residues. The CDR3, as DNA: TGTGCCATCAGTGAGGGCAGGGGTAGGGACGAGCAGTACTTC. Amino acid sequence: CAISEGRGRDEQYF.

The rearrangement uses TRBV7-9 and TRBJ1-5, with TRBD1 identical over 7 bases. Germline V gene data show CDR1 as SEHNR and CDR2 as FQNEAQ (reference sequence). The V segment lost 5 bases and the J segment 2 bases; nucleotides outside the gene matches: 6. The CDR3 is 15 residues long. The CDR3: CASSQGGAGNQPQHF. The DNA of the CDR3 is TGTGCCAGCAGCCAGGGGGGGGCAGGCAATCAGCCCCAGCATTTT.

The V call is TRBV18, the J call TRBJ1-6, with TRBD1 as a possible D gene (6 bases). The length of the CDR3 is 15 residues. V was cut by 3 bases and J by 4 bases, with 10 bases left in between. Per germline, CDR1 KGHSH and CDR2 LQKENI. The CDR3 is CASSPPGQYNSPLHF. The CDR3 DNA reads TGTGCCAGCTCACCCCCGGGACAATATAATTCACCCCTCCACTTT.

This chain's CDR3 is CASTEDRVGETQYF. CDR3 DNA: TGTGCCAGCACCGAGGACAGGGTCGGCGAGACCCAGTACTTC. The chain employs TRBV2 and TRBJ2-5, with 8 bases lining up with TRBD1. The germline V gene has CDR1 SNHLY and CDR2 FYNNEI. After removal of 7 bases from V and 5 bases from J, the junction contained 9 bases not matched to a gene. This CDR3 is built from 14 residues. The full variable domain, completed using reference TRBV2 and TRBJ2-5, is EPEVTQTPSHQVTQMGQEVILRCVPISNHLYFYWYRQILGQKVEFLVSFYNNEISEKSEIFDDQFSVERPDGSNFTLKIRSTKLEDSAMYFCASTEDRVGETQYFGPGTRLLVL.

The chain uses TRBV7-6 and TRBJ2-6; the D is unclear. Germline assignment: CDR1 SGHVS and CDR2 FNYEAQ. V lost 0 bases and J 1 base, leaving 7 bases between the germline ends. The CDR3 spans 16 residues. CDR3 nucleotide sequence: TGTGCCAGCAGCTTAGCGGCTGGGTCTGGGGCCAACGTCCTGACTTTC. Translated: CASSLAAGSGANVLTF.

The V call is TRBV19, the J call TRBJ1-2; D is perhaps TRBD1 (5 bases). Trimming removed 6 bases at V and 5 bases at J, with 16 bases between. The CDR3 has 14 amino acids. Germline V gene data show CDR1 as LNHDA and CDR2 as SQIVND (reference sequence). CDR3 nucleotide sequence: TGTGCCAGTAGAAGTGGGCCAGGGAGATATGGCTACACCTTC. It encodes CASRSGPGRYGYTF.

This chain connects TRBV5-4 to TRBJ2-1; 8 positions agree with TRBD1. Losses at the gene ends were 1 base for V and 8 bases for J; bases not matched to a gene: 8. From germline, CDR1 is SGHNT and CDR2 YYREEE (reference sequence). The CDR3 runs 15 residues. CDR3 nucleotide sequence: TGTGCCAGCAGCTTGTTCGACAGGGGTTGGGATGAGCAGTTCTTC. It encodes CASSLFDRGWDEQFF.

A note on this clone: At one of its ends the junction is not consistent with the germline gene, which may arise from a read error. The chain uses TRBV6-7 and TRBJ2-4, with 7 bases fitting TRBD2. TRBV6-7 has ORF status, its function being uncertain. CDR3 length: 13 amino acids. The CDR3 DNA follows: TGTGCCAGCAGTGACTCGGGAGGAAACATTCAGTACTTC. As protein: CASSDSGGNIQYF.

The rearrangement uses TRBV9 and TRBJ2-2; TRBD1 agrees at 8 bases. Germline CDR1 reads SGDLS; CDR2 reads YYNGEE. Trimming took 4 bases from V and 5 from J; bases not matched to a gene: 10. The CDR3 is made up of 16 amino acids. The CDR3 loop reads CASSYYRTGRTGELFF. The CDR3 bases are TGTGCCAGCAGCTATTACAGGACAGGGAGAACCGGGGAGCTGTTTTTT.

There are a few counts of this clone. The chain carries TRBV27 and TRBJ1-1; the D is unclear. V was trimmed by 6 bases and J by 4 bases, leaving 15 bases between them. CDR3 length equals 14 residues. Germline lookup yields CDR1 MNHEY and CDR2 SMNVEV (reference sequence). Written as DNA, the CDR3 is TGTGCCAGCAGACCGAGGACCTGGGGCACTGAAGCTTTCTTT. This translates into CASRPRTWGTEAFF.

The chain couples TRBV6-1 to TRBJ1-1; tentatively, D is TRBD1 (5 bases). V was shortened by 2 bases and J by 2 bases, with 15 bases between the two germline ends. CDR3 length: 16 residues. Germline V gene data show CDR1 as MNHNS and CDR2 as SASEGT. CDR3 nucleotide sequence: TGTGCCAGCAGTGAAAATGGGGACGGGGTAAACACTGAAGCTTTCTTT. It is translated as CASSENGDGVNTEAFF.